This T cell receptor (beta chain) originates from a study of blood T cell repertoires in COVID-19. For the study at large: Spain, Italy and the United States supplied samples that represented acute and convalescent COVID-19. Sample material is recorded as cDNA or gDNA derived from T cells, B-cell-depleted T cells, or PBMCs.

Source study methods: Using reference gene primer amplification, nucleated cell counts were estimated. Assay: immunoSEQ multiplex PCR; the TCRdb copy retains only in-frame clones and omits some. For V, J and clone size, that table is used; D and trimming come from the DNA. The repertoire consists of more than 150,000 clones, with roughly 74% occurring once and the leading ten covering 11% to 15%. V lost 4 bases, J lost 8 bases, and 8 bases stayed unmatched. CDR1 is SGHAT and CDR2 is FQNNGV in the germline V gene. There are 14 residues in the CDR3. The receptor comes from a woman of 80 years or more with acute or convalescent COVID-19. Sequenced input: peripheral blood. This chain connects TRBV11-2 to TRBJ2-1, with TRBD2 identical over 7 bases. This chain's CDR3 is CASSSLGGFYEQFF. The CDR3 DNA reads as TGTGCCAGCAGCTCCCTCGGGGGGTTCTATGAGCAGTTCTTC.